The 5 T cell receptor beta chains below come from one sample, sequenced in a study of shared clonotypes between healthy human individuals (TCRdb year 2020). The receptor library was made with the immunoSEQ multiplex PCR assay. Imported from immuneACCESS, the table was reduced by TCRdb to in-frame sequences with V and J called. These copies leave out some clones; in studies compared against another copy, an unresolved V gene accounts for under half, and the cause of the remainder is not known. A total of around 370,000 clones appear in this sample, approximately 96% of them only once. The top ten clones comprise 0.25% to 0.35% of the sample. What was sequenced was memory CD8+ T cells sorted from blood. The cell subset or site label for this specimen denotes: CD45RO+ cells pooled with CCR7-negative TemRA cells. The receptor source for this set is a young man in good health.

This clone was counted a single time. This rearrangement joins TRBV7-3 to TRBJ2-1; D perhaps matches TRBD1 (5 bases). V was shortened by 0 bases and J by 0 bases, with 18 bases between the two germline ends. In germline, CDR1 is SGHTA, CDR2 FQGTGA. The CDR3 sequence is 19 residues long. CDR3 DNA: TGTGCCAGCAGCTTAACGGTGGGTTCAGGGTGGTCCTCCTACAATGAGCAGTTCTTC. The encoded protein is CASSLTVGSGWSSYNEQFF. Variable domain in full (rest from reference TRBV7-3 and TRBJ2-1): GAGVSQTPSNKVTEKGKYVELRCDPISGHTALYWYRQSLGQGPEFLIYFQGTGAADDSGLPNDRFFAVRPEGSVSTLKIQRTERGDSAVYLCASSLTVGSGWSSYNEQFFGPGTRLTVL.

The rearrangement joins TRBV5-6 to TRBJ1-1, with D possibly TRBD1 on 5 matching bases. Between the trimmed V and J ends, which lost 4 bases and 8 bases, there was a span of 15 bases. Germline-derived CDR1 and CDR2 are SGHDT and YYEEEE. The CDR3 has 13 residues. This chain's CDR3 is CASSAQLGGEAFF. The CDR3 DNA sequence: TGTGCCAGCAGCGCCCAACTTGGGGGGGAAGCTTTCTTT.

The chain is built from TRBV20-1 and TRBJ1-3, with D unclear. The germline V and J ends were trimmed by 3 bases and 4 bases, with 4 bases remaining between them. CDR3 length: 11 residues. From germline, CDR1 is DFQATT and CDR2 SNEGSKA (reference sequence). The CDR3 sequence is CSARFGNTIYF. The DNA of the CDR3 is TGCAGTGCTAGGTTCGGAAACACCATATATTTT.

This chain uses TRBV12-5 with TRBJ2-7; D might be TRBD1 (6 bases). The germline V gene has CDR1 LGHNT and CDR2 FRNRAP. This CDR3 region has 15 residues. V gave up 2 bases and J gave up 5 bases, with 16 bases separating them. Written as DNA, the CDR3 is TGTGCTAGTGGTTTGCCGATCAGGGGTCAGGACGAGCAGTACTTC. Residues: CASGLPIRGQDEQYF.

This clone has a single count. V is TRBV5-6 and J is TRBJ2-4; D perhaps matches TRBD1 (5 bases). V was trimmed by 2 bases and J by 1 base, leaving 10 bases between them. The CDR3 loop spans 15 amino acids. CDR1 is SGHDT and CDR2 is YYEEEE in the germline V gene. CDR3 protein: CASSFSPGAKNIQYF. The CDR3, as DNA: TGTGCCAGCAGCTTTTCCCCAGGGGCCAAAAACATTCAGTACTTC.